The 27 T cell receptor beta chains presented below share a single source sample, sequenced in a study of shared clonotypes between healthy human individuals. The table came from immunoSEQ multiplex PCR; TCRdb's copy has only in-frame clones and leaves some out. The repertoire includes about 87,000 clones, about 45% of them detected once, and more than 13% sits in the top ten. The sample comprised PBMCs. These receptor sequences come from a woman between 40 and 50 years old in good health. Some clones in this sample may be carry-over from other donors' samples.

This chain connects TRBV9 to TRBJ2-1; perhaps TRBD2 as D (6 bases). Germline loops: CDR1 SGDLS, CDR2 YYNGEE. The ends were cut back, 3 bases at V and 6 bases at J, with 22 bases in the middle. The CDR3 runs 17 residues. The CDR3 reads CASSAGRRAFLGNEQFF. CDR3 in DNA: TGTGCCAGCAGCGCCGGTCGGAGGGCGTTCCTCGGCAATGAGCAGTTCTTC.

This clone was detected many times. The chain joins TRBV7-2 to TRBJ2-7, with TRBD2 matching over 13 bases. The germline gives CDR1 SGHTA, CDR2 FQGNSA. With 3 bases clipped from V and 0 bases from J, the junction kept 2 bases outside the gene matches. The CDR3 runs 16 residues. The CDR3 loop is CASSFRTSGSSYEQYF. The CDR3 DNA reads TGTGCCAGCAGCTTTCGGACTAGCGGGAGCTCCTACGAGCAGTACTTC.

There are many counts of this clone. The CDR3 reads CATTLPGETEAFF. Written as DNA, the CDR3 is TGTGCCACCACCTTGCCGGGGGAAACTGAAGCTTTCTTT. The J gene is TRBJ1-1, the V gene TRBV19, with a weak D call TRBD1 (5 bases). Trimming cost V 10 bases and J 5 bases, with 17 bases left between them. CDR1 is LNHDA and CDR2 is SQIVND in the germline V gene (reference sequence). CDR3 length: 13 amino acids.

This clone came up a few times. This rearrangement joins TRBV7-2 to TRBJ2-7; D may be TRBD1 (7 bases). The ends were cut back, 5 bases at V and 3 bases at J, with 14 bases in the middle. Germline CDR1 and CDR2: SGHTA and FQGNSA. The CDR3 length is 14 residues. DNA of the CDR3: TGTGCCAGCAGCCACCCAGGGGGGTACTACGAGCAGTACTTC. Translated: CASSHPGGYYEQYF.

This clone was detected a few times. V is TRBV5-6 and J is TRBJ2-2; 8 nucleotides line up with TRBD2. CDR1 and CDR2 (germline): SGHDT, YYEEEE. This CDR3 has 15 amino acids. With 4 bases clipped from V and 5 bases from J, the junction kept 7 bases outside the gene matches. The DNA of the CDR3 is TGTGCCAGCAGCCTTGGTGGCGGGAGGACCGGGGAGCTGTTTTTT. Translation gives CASSLGGGRTGELFF.

The CDR3 is CASSHPPSYLNYEQYF. As DNA, the CDR3 is TGTGCCAGCAGCCACCCCCCGTCCTACCTTAACTACGAGCAGTACTTC. The chain uses TRBV28 and TRBJ2-5; D gene unclear. The DNA matches TRBJ2-7 better at its end, which makes the J call doubtful. The CDR3 runs to 16 residues. Germline V gene data show CDR1 as MDHEN and CDR2 as SYDVKM.

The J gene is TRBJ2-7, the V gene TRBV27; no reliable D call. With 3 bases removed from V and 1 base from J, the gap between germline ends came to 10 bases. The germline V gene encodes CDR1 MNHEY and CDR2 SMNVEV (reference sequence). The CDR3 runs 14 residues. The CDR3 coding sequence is TGTGCCAGCAGTTTTCCCCCCACTTCCTACGAGCAGTACTTC. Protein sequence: CASSFPPTSYEQYF.

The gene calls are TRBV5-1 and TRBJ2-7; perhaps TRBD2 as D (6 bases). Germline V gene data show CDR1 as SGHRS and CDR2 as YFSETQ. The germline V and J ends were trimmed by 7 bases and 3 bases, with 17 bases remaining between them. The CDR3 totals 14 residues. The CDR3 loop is CASRPLPGVYEQYF. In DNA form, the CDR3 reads TGCGCCAGCCGCCCCCTGCCGGGGGTCTACGAGCAGTACTTC.

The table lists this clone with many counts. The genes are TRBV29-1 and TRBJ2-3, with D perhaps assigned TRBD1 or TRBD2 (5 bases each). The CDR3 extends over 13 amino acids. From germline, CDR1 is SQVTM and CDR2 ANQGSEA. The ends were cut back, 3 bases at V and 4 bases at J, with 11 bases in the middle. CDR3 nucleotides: TGCAGCGTTGAGTCTAGAGGGGCAGATACGCAGTATTTT. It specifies CSVESRGADTQYF.

The CDR3 is CASSLGSWEYRDEQFF. DNA of the CDR3: TGTGCCAGCAGTTTAGGGTCGTGGGAGTATAGGGATGAGCAGTTCTTC. This rearrangement joins TRBV27 to TRBJ2-1, with D possibly TRBD2 on 5 matching bases. Trimming removed 2 bases at V and 8 bases at J, with 19 bases between. Germline lookup yields CDR1 MNHEY and CDR2 SMNVEV (reference sequence). The CDR3 contains 16 residues.

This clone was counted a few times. Written as DNA, the CDR3 is TGCGCCAGCAGCTTGGACCCCTCCACTGAAGCTTTCTTT. Translating it yields CASSLDPSTEAFF. The rearrangement joins TRBV5-1 to TRBJ1-1; D gene unclear. V lost 0 bases and J 4 bases, leaving 7 bases between the germline ends. From germline, CDR1 is SGHRS and CDR2 YFSETQ. The CDR3 totals 13 residues.

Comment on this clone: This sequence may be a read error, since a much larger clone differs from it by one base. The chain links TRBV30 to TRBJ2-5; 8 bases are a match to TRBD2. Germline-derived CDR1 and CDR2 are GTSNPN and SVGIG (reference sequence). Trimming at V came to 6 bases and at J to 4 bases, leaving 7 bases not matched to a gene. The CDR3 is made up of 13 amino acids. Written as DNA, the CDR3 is TGTGCCTGTAGCGGGATGCGAGGAGAGACCCAGTACTTC. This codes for CACSGMRGETQYF. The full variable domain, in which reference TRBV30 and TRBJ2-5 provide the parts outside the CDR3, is SQTIHQWPATLVQPVGSPLSLECTVEGTSNPNLYWYRQAAGRGLQLLFYSVGIGQISSEVPQNLSASRPQDRQFILSSKKLLLSDSGFYLCACSGMRGETQYFGPGTRLLVL.

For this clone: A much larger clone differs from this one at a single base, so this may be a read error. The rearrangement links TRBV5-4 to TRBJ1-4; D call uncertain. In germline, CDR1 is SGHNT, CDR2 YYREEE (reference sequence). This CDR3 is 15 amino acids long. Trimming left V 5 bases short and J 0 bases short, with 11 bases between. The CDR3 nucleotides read TGTGCCAGCAGTTTTGACGGTGCAACTAATGAAAAACTGTTTTTT. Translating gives CASSFDGATNEKLFF.

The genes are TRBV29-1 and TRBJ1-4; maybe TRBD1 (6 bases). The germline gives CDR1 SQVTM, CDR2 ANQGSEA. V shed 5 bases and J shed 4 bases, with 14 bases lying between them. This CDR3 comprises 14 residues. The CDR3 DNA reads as TGCAGCGTTTTTCTACAGGGACATAATGAAAAACTGTTTTTT. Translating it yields CSVFLQGHNEKLFF.

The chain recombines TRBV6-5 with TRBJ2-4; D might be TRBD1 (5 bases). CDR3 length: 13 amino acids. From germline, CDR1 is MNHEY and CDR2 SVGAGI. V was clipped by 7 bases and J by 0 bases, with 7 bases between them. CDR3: CASKGLAKNIQYF. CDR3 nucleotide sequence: TGTGCCAGCAAGGGGTTAGCCAAAAACATTCAGTACTTC.

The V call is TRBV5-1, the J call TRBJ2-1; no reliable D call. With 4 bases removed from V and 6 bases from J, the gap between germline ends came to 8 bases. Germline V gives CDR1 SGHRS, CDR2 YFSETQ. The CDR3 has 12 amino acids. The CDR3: CASSDVVNEQFF. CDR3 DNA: TGCGCCAGCAGCGACGTGGTCAATGAGCAGTTCTTC.

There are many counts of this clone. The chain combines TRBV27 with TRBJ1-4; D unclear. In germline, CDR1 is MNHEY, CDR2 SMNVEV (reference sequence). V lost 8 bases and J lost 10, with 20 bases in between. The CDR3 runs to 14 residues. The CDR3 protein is CASAIGTDWGKLFF. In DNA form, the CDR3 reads TGTGCCAGCGCGATCGGTACGGATTGGGGAAAACTGTTTTTT.

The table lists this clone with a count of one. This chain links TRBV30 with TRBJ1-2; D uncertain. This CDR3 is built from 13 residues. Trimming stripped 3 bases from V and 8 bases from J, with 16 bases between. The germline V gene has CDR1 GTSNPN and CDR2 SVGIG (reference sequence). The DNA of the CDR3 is TGTGCCTGGAGCCCTTCCCCACCGCGGGGCTACACCTTC. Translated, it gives CAWSPSPPRGYTF.

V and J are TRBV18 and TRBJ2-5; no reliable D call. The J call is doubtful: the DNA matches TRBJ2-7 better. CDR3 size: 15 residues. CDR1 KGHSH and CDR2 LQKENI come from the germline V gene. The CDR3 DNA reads TGTGCCAGCTCACCACCGGTCCGATCTACTTACGAGCAGTACTTC. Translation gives CASSPPVRSTYEQYF.

The CDR3 DNA follows: TGTGCCAGCAGCCAAGAGACCCAGTACTTC. Amino acid sequence: CASSQETQYF. This chain links TRBV14 with TRBJ2-5; no clear D. V shed 0 bases and J shed 7 bases, with 0 bases lying between them. Germline assignment: CDR1 SGHDN and CDR2 FVKESK. The CDR3 contains 10 residues.

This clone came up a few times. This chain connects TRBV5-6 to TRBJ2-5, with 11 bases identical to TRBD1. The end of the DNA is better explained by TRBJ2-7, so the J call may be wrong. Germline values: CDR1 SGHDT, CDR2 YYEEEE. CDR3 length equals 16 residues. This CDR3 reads CASSIGQGASRYEQYF. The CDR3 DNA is TGTGCCAGCAGCATCGGACAGGGGGCAAGTAGGTACGAGCAGTACTTC.

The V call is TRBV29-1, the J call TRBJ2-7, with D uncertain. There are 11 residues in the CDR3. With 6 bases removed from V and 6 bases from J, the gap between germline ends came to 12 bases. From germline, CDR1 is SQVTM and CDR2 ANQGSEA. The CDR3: CSVLKMGEQYF. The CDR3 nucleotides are TGCAGCGTCCTCAAAATGGGCGAGCAGTACTTC.

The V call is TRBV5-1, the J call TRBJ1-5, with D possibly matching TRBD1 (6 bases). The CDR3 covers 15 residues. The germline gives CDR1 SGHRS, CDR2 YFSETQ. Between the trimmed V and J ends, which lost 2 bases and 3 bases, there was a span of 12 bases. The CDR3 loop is CASSFIPGDNQPQHF. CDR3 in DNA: TGCGCCAGCAGCTTTATTCCAGGGGACAATCAGCCCCAGCATTTT.

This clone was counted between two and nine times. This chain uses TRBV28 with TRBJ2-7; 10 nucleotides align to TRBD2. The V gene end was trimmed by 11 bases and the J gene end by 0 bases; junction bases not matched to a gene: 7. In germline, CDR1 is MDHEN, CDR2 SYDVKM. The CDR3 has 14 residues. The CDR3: CASRLAGSSYEQYF. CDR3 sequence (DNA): TGTGCCTCTAGACTAGCGGGCAGCTCCTACGAGCAGTACTTC.

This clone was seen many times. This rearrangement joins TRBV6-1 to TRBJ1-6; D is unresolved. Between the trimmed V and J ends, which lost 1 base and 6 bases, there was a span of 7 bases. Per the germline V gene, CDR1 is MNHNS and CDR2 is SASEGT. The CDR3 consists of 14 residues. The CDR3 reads CASSEVSINSPLHF. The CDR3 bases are TGTGCCAGCAGTGAAGTCAGCATTAATTCACCCCTCCACTTT.

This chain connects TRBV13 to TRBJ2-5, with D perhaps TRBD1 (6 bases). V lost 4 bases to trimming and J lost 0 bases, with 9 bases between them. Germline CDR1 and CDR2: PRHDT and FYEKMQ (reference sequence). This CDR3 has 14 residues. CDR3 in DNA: TGTGCCAGCAGCTCAGGACAGTACCAAGAGACCCAGTACTTC. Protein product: CASSSGQYQETQYF. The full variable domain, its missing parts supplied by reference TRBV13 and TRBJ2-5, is AAGVIQSPRHLIKEKRETATLKCYPIPRHDTVYWYQQGPGQDPQFLISFYEKMQSDKGSIPDRFSAQQFSDYHSELNMSSLELGDSALYFCASSSGQYQETQYFGPGTRLLVL.

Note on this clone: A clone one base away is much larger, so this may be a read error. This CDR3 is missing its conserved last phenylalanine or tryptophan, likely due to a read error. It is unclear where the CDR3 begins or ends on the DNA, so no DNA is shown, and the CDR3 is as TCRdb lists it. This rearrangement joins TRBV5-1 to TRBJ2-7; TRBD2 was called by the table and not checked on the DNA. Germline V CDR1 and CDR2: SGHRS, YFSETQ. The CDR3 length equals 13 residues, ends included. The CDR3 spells CASSLGLPYERYL.